This T cell receptor beta chain was sequenced for a study of cytomegalovirus exposure and HLA in healthy donors. Study at large: Both the 120 validation repertoires and the 600 to 700 first-cohort repertoires used the same platform, as reported by a later analysis. General study results and limits: Using the classifier, cytomegalovirus status was reportedly diagnosed with high specificity and sensitivity. The study designated 150 or so TCR beta chains cytomegalovirus-associated.

This table comes from immunoSEQ multiplex PCR, and its TCRdb copy is limited to in-frame clones, with some not included. The data hold roughly 310,000 clones, with approximately 85% observed a single time. Concerning this clone: Its target is not known.

Donors came from a validation cohort of 95 to 150 subjects, distinct from the first 666-subject cohort. Sequencing was carried out using PBMCs. The clonotype originates from a man under 40 in good health and CMV-seronegative.

CDR3 sequence (DNA): TGTGCCAGCAGTTTATCGGGCACGGTGGGGGCGGGGGGACGGGGGAGCTCCTACGAGCAGTACTTC. Translating gives CASSLSGTVGAGGRGSSYEQYF. This chain connects TRBV27 to TRBJ2-7; 8 bases are a match to TRBD2. V was clipped by 0 bases and J by 0 bases; unmatched bases: 22. The CDR3 sequence is 22 residues long. Per germline, CDR1 MNHEY and CDR2 SMNVEV (reference sequence).